The sequence of this T cell receptor beta chain was determined in a study of shared clonotypes between healthy human individuals. V lost 3 bases to trimming and J lost 2 bases, with 14 bases between them. Germline-derived CDR1 and CDR2 are MGHRA and YSYEKL. The CDR3 covers 15 residues. The data were produced by immunoSEQ multiplex PCR, yet TCRdb's version contains in-frame clones alone and is incomplete. The data show 2.5 million or so clones, with more than 80% seen just once and around 0.14% held by the top ten. The chain recombines TRBV4-1 with TRBJ2-7; D is unclear. Material: naive CD4+ T cells sorted from blood. Subset here: CD45RA+ positively selected. The TCR was taken from a man aged 18-30 years in good health. CDR3 protein: CASSHQVMGTYEQYF. The DNA of the CDR3 is TGCGCCAGCAGCCACCAAGTGATGGGTACCTACGAGCAGTACTTC.